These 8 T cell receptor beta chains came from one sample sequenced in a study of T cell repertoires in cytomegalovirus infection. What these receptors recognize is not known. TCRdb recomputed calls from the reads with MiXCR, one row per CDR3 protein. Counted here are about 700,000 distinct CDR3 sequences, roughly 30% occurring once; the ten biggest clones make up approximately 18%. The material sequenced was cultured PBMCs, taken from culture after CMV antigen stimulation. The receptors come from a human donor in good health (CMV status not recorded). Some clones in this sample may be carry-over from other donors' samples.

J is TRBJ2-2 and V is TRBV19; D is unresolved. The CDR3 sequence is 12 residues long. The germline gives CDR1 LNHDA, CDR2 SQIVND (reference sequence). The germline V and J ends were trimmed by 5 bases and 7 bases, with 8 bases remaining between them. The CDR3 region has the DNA TGTGCCAGTAGTCCCAATCACGGGGAGCTGTTTTTT. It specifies CASSPNHGELFF.

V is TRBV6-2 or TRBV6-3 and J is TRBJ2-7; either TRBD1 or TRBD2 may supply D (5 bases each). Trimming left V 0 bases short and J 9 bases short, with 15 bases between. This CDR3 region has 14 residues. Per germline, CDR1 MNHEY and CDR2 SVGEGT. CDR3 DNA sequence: TGTGCCAGCAGTTACTCGGACACCCAGGCGGGGCAGTACTTC. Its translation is CASSYSDTQAGQYF.

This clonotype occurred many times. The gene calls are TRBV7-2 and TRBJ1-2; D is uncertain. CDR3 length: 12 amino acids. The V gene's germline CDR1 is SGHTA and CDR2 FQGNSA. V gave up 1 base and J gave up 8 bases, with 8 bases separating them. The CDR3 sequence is CASSLVGGGYTF. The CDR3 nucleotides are TGTGCCAGCAGCTTAGTCGGAGGAGGCTACACCTTC.

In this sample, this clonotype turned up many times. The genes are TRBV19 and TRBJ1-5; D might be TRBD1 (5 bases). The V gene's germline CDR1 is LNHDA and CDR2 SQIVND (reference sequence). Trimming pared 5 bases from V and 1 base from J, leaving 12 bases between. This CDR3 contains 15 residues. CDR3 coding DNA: TGTGCCAGTAGTCCCGGGACTTCCAGCAATCAGCCCCAGCATTTT. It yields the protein CASSPGTSSNQPQHF.

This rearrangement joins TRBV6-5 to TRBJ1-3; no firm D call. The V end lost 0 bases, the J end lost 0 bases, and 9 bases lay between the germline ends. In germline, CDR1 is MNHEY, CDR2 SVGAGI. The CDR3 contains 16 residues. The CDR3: CASSYSGLPSGNTIYF. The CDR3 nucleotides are TGTGCCAGCAGTTACTCCGGGCTACCCTCTGGAAACACCATATATTTT.

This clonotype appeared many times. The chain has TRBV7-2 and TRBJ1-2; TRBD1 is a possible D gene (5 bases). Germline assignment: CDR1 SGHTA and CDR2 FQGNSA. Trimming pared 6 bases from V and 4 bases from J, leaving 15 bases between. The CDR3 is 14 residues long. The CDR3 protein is CASRETGFFYGYTF. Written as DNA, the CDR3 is TGTGCCAGCAGGGAAACAGGTTTCTTCTATGGCTACACCTTC.

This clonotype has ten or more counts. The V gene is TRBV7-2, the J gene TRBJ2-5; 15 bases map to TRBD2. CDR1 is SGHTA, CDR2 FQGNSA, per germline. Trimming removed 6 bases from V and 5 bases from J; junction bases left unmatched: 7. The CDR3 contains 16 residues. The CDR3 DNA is TGTGCCAGCAGTAGGACTAGCGGGAGGGTCTATGAGACCCAGTACTTC. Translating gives CASSRTSGRVYETQYF.

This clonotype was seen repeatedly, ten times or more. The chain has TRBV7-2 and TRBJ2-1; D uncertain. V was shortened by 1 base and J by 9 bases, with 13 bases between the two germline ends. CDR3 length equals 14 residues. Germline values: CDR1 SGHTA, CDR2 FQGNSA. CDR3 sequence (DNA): TGTGCCAGCAGCTTAGAGAAAGGGCTGGCTGAGCAGTTCTTC. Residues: CASSLEKGLAEQFF.